Sequencing of this TCR beta chain was carried out in a study of blood T cell repertoires in COVID-19. Study at large: Acute and convalescent COVID-19 specimens originated in the United States, Italy and Spain. Sources were T cells, B-cell-depleted T cells, or PBMCs; the material itself was cDNA or gDNA.

Per the authors' pipeline: Amplification with reference gene primers provided the estimates of nucleated cell counts. Measured with immunoSEQ multiplex PCR; TCRdb has only the in-frame clones, and not every one. That table furnishes V, J and clone size, whereas the DNA furnished D and trimming. The sample has 150,000 to 200,000 clones, 60% to 80% seen once. The sample comprised peripheral blood. The clonotype originates from an older woman with acute or convalescent COVID-19.

The CDR3 sequence: CATSDITSGRARNEQFF. CDR3 in DNA: TGTGCCACCAGTGATATAACTAGCGGGAGGGCCAGGAATGAGCAGTTCTTC. The chain recombines TRBV24-1 with TRBJ2-1; 13 nucleotides match TRBD2. This CDR3 contains 17 residues. Germline-derived CDR1 and CDR2 are KGHDR and SFDVKD. V trimming: 3 bases; J trimming: 7 bases; junction bases outside the gene matches: 8.